This T cell receptor beta chain was identified during a study of blood T cell repertoires in COVID-19. Germline loops: CDR1 LGHNA, CDR2 YNFKEQ. The CDR3 runs 16 residues. V lost 1 base and J lost 4, with 13 bases in between. This table comes from immunoSEQ multiplex PCR, and its TCRdb copy is limited to in-frame clones, with some not included. The data show 95,000 to 120,000 clones, with roughly four fifths seen just once and under 5% held by the top ten. This TCR was sampled from a woman aged 70-85 years with acute or convalescent COVID-19. The genes are TRBV4-2 and TRBJ1-4; D gene ambiguous. The source material was peripheral blood. The CDR3 sequence is CASSQGDGSGNEKLFF. In nucleotides, the CDR3 is TGTGCCAGCAGCCAAGGTGACGGGTCGGGTAATGAAAAACTGTTTTTT.